This T cell receptor beta chain was sequenced for a study of blood T cell repertoires in COVID-19. About the research overall: Italy, Spain and the United States were the sources of the convalescent and acute COVID-19 samples. PBMCs, B-cell-depleted T cells, or T cells were the source of the cDNA or gDNA that made up the material.

As originally analysed: Estimation of nucleated cell counts was performed using reference gene primer amplification. Only in-frame clones appear in the TCRdb table, and some are missing; sequencing was by immunoSEQ multiplex PCR. V, J and clone size are taken as reported in that table, and D and trimming were inferred from the DNA itself. The sample has 200,000 to 300,000 clones, around 87% seen once. Germline CDR1 and CDR2: LNHDA and SQIVND (reference sequence). CDR3 length: 14 amino acids. V was trimmed by 4 bases and J by 0 bases, leaving 7 bases between them. Specimen: peripheral blood. The chain is built from TRBV19 and TRBJ1-3; D is ambiguous. This TCR was recovered from a woman aged 40 to 50 who had recovered from COVID-19. The CDR3 spells CASSTSLSGNTIYF. CDR3 DNA: TGTGCCAGTAGTACTTCTCTCTCTGGAAACACCATATATTTT. Full variable domain (missing parts from reference TRBV19 and TRBJ1-3): DGGITQSPKYLFRKEGQNVTLSCEQNLNHDAMYWYRQDPGQGLRLIYYSQIVNDFQKGDIAEGYSVSREKKESFPLTVTSAQKNPTAFYLCASSTSLSGNTIYFGEGSWLTVV.